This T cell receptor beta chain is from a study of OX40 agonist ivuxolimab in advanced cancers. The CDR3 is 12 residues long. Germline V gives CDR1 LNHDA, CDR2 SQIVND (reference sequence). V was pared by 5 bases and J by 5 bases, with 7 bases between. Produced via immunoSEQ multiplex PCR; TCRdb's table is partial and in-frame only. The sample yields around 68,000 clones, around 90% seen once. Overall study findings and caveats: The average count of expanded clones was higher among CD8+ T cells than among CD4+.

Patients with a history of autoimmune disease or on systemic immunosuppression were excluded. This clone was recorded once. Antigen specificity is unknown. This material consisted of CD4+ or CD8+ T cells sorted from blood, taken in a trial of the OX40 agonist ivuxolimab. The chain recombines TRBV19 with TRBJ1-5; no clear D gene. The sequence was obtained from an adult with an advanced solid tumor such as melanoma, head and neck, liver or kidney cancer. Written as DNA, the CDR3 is TGTGCCAGTAGTGAGGAGGATCAGCCCCAGCATTTT. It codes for CASSEEDQPQHF.